The sequence of this T cell receptor (beta chain) was determined in a study of blood T cell repertoires in COVID-19. Study in general: Researchers got acute and convalescent COVID-19 samples from the United States, Italy and Spain. The analysed material was cDNA or gDNA that came from T cells, B-cell-depleted T cells, or PBMCs.

Original handling: Estimation of nucleated cell counts was performed using reference gene primer amplification. Sequenced by immunoSEQ multiplex PCR; TCRdb stores in-frame clones only, minus some. V and J calls and clone size follow that table, whereas D and trimming were derived from the DNA. The sample comprises around 93,000 clones, approximately 82% of which are singletons, and over 3.5% rests with the top ten. Germline V lookup: CDR1 LNHNV, CDR2 YYDKDF (reference sequence). CDR3 size: 15 residues. V lost 5 bases to trimming and J lost 5 bases; unmatched junction nucleotides: 5. The chain recombines TRBV15 with TRBJ2-1; 11 bases are a match to TRBD2. The TCR originated in a man aged 55 to 70 with acute or convalescent COVID-19. Sample: peripheral blood. CDR3 sequence reads: CATSAGTSGHNEQFF. DNA for the CDR3: TGTGCCACCAGCGCTGGGACTAGCGGTCACAATGAGCAGTTCTTC.